The present T cell receptor beta chain was sequenced within a study of T cells in Graves' hyperthyroidism and ophthalmopathy. This clonotype was detected ten times or more. Graves' hyperthyroidism was deemed stable given no ophthalmopathy progression within 18 months. The TCR beta CDR3 regions underwent amplification using RNA transcripts as the source. RT-PCR in the first round (using the HTBI primer set) targeted the TCR CDR3. TCRdb recomputed calls from the multiplex PCR reads with MiXCR, one row per CDR3 protein. The table has 500,000 to 550,000 distinct CDR3 sequences, roughly 20% seen once. V was clipped by 3 bases and J by 5 bases, with 10 bases between them. The CDR3 runs 13 residues. The germline V gene has CDR1 MNHEY and CDR2 SVGAGI.

J is TRBJ1-2 and V is TRBV6-5, with D possibly matching TRBD1 (5 bases). Sequenced input: blood. The TCR comes from a young man with Graves' hyperthyroidism. In DNA form, the CDR3 reads TGTGCCAGCAGTTATTCCAGGGTTTATGGCTACACCTTC. Its protein is CASSYSRVYGYTF.